The sequence of this TCR beta chain was determined in a study of identical twins. Donors were all healthy Caucasians. TCRdb itself ran the 5' RACE reads through MiXCR, one entry per CDR3 protein. The sample records 520,000 or so distinct CDR3 sequences, under 25% being singletons. This clonotype has only a few counts. With 6 bases clipped from V and 6 bases from J, the junction kept 8 bases outside the gene matches. Germline V gene lookup returns CDR1 MNHEY and CDR2 SMNVEV (reference sequence). The CDR3 extends over 14 amino acids. The sample was also linked to a second study, of T cells expressing NK-cell markers. That paper notes: CD3+CD56+NKG2C+, CD3+CD56+NKG2C- and CD3+CD56-NKG2C+ T cells, once sorted, supplied the TCR beta repertoires.

The specimen sequenced was CD4+ T cells sorted from blood. This receptor was taken from a woman under 30 in good health. The chain joins TRBV27 to TRBJ1-1, with 9 bases aligning to TRBD1. As DNA, the CDR3 is TGTGCCAGCAGGAAGATGGACAGGGGCCCTGAAGCTTTCTTT. Amino acid sequence: CASRKMDRGPEAFF.